This T cell receptor (beta chain) was captured in a study of T cells after yellow fever vaccination. Overall study results and limits: Though it reached lower strength, the secondary response hit its peak faster, day 5 versus 15.

5'RACE template switching produced TCR cDNA carrying a universal primer site and UMIs. TCRdb re-called the 5' RACE reads through MiXCR, storing one row per CDR3 protein. Of 120,000 or so distinct CDR3 sequences in the sample, more than 7.5% were seen once. CDR1 and CDR2 (germline): SGHNT, YYREEE (reference sequence). The length of the CDR3 is 16 residues. Trimming took 6 bases from V and 2 from J; bases not matched to a gene: 11. As regards this clonotype: As yet, its antigen is unknown.

The chain links TRBV5-4 to TRBJ2-5, with 9 nucleotides matching TRBD2. Material: CD8+ T cells sorted from PBMCs, obtained on the day of the yellow fever booster vaccination. The TCR sequence derives from a man aged 18-30 years who received the YFV17D yellow fever vaccine. As DNA, the CDR3 is TGTGCCAGCACCCACGGAGCGGGGGGTGATCAAGAGACCCAGTACTTC. Protein product: CASTHGAGGDQETQYF.